This TCR beta chain stems from a study of CD8+CD57+ T cells in acquired aplastic anemia. V shed 0 bases and J shed 8 bases, with 13 bases lying between them. The CDR3 runs to 14 residues. In germline, CDR1 is SQVTM, CDR2 ANQGSEA. TCR beta VDJ combinations and CDR3 sequences were profiled from genomic DNA. TCRdb fed the reads into MiXCR, producing one record per CDR3 protein. The sample comprises about 210,000 distinct CDR3 sequences, about 59% of which are singletons, and approximately 30% rests with the top ten. This receptor was taken from a human donor in good health. The sequencing sample was made of sorted CD4+, CD8+, or CD8+CD57+ T cells (not recorded which) from PBMCs. This chain connects TRBV29-1 to TRBJ1-4; D not certain. In DNA form, the CDR3 reads TGCAGCGTTGAAGATGCTGGGAAGCGCGAAAAACTGTTTTTT. Residues: CSVEDAGKREKLFF. The whole variable domain, remainder taken from reference TRBV29-1 and TRBJ1-4, is SAVISQKPSRDICQRGTSLTIQCQVDSQVTMMFWYRQQPGQSLTLIATANQGSEATYESGFVIDKFPISRPNLTFSTLTVSNMSPEDSSIYLCSVEDAGKREKLFFGSGTQLSVL.